The TCR beta chain under discussion was sequenced for a study of T-cell reconstitution after alpha-beta-depleted transplantation in children. This clonotype rates as medium-sized (0.01 to 0.1%). What it binds is unknown. Overall study findings and caveats: T-cell numbers and diversity one year post-transplant derived largely from freshly generated T cells. In patients about two months after transplant, alpha-beta T cells reportedly arose from several hundred expanded graft clones.

Unique molecular identifiers were used to barcode this TCRbeta library. MiXCR was run by TCRdb on the PCR reads, yielding one entry per CDR3 protein. Among 7,000 to 9,500 distinct CDR3 sequences, 25% to 35% were seen once, and the ten largest hold 2.2%. The CDR3 is 15 amino acids. In germline, CDR1 is ENHRY, CDR2 SYGVKD. V lost 1 base and J lost 5; bases outside the gene matches: 5. The clonotype comes from a boy in the first two years of life who had a stem cell transplant for SCID, so the T cells may come from the graft donor. Material: peripheral blood, obtained 60 days after TCRalphabeta/CD19-depleted stem cell transplant. The J gene is TRBJ2-7, the V gene TRBV10-3; 10 positions match TRBD1. The CDR3 loop is CAISELGTGVHEQYF. The CDR3 coding sequence is TGTGCCATCAGTGAGTTGGGGACAGGGGTCCACGAGCAGTACTTC.